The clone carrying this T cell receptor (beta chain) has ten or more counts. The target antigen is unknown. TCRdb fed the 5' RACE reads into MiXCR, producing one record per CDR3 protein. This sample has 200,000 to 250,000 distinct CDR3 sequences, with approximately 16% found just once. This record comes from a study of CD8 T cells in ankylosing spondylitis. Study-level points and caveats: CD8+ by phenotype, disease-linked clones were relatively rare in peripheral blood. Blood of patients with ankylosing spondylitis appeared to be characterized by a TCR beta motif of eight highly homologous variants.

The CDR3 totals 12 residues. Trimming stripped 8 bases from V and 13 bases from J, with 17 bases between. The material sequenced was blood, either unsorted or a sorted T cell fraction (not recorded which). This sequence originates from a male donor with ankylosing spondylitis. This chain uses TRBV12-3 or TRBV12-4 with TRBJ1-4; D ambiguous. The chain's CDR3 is CASVGRSQRLFF. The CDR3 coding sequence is TGTGCCAGCGTGGGGAGATCACAAAGACTGTTTTTT.